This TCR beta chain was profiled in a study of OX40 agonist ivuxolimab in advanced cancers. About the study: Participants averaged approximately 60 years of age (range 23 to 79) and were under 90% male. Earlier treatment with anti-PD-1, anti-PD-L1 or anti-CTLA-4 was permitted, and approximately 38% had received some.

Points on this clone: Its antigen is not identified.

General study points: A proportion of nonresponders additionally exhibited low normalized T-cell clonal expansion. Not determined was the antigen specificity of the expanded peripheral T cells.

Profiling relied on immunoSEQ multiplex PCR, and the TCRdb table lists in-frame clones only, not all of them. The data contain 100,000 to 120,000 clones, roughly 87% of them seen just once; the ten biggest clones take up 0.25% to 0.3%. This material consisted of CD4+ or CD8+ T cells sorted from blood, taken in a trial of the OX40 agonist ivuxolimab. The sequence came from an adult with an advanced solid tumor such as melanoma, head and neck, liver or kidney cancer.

CDR3 protein: CASSPFTSFGELFF. The CDR3 coding sequence is TGTGCCAGCTCACCATTCACATCCTTCGGGGAGCTGTTTTTT. V usage is TRBV18 and J usage is TRBJ2-2, with D hard to call. The CDR3 is made up of 14 amino acids. The V gene's germline CDR1 is KGHSH and CDR2 LQKENI. V lost 2 bases to trimming and J lost 7 bases, with 11 bases between them. Full variable domain (missing parts from reference TRBV18 and TRBJ2-2): NAGVMQNPRHLVRRRGQEARLRCSPMKGHSHVYWYRQLPEEGLKFMVYLQKENIIDESGMPKERFSAEFPKEGPSILRIQQVVRGDSAAYFCASSPFTSFGELFFGEGSRLTVL.